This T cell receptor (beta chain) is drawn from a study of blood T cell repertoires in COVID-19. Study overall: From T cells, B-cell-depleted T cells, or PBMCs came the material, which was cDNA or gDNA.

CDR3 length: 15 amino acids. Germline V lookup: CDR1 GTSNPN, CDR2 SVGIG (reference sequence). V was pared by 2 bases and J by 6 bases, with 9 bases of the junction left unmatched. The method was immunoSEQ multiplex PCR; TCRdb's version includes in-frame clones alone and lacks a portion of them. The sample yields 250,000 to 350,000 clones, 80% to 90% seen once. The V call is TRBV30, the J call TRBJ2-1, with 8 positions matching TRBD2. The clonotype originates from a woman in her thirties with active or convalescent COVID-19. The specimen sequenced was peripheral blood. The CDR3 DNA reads TGTGCCTGGAGTATCCAATCCGGGACTAGCAATGAGCAGTTCTTC. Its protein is CAWSIQSGTSNEQFF.